This TCR beta chain was identified during a study of tumor and adjacent non-tumor tissue in lung cancer. A modified ARM-PCR protocol with three rounds of nested PCR amplified TCRbeta. TCRdb reprocessed the multiplex PCR reads via MiXCR and lists one record per CDR3 protein. The sample yields 90,000 to 100,000 distinct CDR3 sequences, less than 85% seen once. As for this clonotype: The junction differs from germline at one of its ends, possibly a read error.

This sample's RNA came from whole unsorted tissue. More than 3 cm separated this lung sample from the edge of the tumor. The CDR3 totals 15 residues. Germline-derived CDR1 and CDR2 are LGHNA and YNFKEQ. This TCR was recovered from a man aged 55 to 69 with small cell lung cancer. Sequenced sample: distant non-tumor lung tissue. J is TRBJ2-5 and V is TRBV4-2, with unresolved D. Written as DNA, the CDR3 is TGTGCCAACAGCCAAGGGTCTCAGTTACAAAAGACCCAGTACTTC. Translation gives CANSQGSQLQKTQYF.